The rows below give T cell receptor beta chains drawn from one sample of a study of CD8+CD57+ T cells in acquired aplastic anemia. TCRdb processed the reads anew with MiXCR; each CDR3 protein has one entry. The sample carries tens of thousands of distinct CDR3 sequences, about 78% recorded once. The sequencing input was sorted CD4+, CD8+, or CD8+CD57+ T cells (not recorded which) from PBMCs. The source of these receptors is a human donor in good health, serving as a control. The CDR3 runs from the conserved cysteine through the conserved F or W. D genes are given only for firm matches. The listing skips clone size in some rows; elsewhere it reads once, few, many or a size class.

d_call: NA; v_call: TRBV7-6; cdr3_length: 17; j_call: TRBJ2-1; clone_size: NA; cdr3_nt: TGTGCCAGCAGCCTAATATATGGCAGGTACAAGGACAATGAGCAGTTCTTC; cdr3_aa: CASSLIYGRYKDNEQFF
d_call: TRBD1; v_call: TRBV25-1; cdr3_length: 17; j_call: TRBJ2-7; clone_size: NA; cdr3_nt: TGTGCCAGCAGTGAAGGCCGGATCACAGGGGCCAGCTACGAGCAGTACTTC; cdr3_aa: CASSEGRITGASYEQYF
d_call: NA; v_call: TRBV4-2; cdr3_length: 15; j_call: TRBJ1-5; clone_size: NA; cdr3_nt: TGTGCCAGCAGCCAAGGTCAGGGGAGCAATCAGCCCCAGCATTTT; cdr3_aa: CASSQGQGSNQPQHF
d_call: NA; v_call: TRBV11-1; cdr3_length: 15; j_call: TRBJ2-1; clone_size: NA; cdr3_nt: TGTGCCACCGGCGGAGGAGCGGGCTCCTACAATGAGCAGTTCTTC; cdr3_aa: CATGGGAGSYNEQFF
d_call: NA; v_call: TRBV19; cdr3_length: 14; j_call: TRBJ1-1; clone_size: NA; cdr3_nt: TGTGCCAGTAGACTCGTGGACTGGAACACTGAAGCTTTCTTT; cdr3_aa: CASRLVDWNTEAFF
d_call: TRBD1; v_call: TRBV10-3; cdr3_length: 16; j_call: TRBJ2-1; clone_size: NA; cdr3_nt: TGTGCCATCAGAGCAAACCCGGGACAGGGGAACAATGAGCAGTTCTTC; cdr3_aa: CAIRANPGQGNNEQFF
d_call: NA; v_call: TRBV2; cdr3_length: 13; j_call: TRBJ1-2; clone_size: few; cdr3_nt: TGTGCCAGCAGTGACCCAGGCCAGCCTGGCTACACCTTC; cdr3_aa: CASSDPGQPGYTF
d_call: NA; v_call: TRBV7-3; cdr3_length: 13; j_call: TRBJ2-5; clone_size: NA; cdr3_nt: TGTGCCAGCAGCTTATGGACAGAAGAGACCCAGTACTTC; cdr3_aa: CASSLWTEETQYF
d_call: NA; v_call: TRBV15; cdr3_length: 16; j_call: TRBJ2-3; clone_size: NA; cdr3_nt: TGTGCCACCAGCAGAGATTGGGGGCGGGTCACAGATACGCAGTATTTT; cdr3_aa: CATSRDWGRVTDTQYF
d_call: NA; v_call: TRBV24-1; cdr3_length: 16; j_call: TRBJ2-3; clone_size: NA; cdr3_nt: TGTGCCACCAGTGATTTGCCGGGGGCTAGCACAGATACGCAGTATTTT; cdr3_aa: CATSDLPGASTDTQYF
d_call: TRBD1; v_call: TRBV11-1; cdr3_length: 16; j_call: TRBJ2-7; clone_size: NA; cdr3_nt: TGTGCCAGCAGCTTAGCGTCGACAGGGAGCTCCTACGAGCAGTACTTC; cdr3_aa: CASSLASTGSSYEQYF
d_call: TRBD2; v_call: TRBV11-2; cdr3_length: 16; j_call: TRBJ2-3; clone_size: NA; cdr3_nt: TGTGCCAGCAGCTTAGGACTTAGCGGGGCCACAGATACGCAGTATTTT; cdr3_aa: CASSLGLSGATDTQYF
d_call: NA; v_call: TRBV10-3; cdr3_length: 14; j_call: TRBJ2-1; clone_size: NA; cdr3_nt: TGTGCCATCAGGGGGGTAGCGGCCGACAATGAGCAGTTCTTC; cdr3_aa: CAIRGVAADNEQFF
d_call: NA; v_call: TRBV19; cdr3_length: 13; j_call: TRBJ1-2; clone_size: NA; cdr3_nt: TGTGCCAGTAGTATAGGTAACTCCGCCGGCTACACCTTC; cdr3_aa: CASSIGNSAGYTF
d_call: NA; v_call: TRBV20-1; cdr3_length: 15; j_call: TRBJ1-3; clone_size: NA; cdr3_nt: TGCAGTGCTTCCTCCAGCGGACGGTCTGGAAACACCATATATTTT; cdr3_aa: CSASSSGRSGNTIYF
d_call: TRBD1; v_call: TRBV5-6; cdr3_length: 13; j_call: TRBJ1-2; clone_size: NA; cdr3_nt: TGTGCCAGCACGACAGGGGGCGCGTATGGCTACACCTTC; cdr3_aa: CASTTGGAYGYTF
d_call: NA; v_call: TRBV6-6; cdr3_length: 15; j_call: TRBJ2-7; clone_size: NA; cdr3_nt: TGTGCCAGCAGTTACCGCGACGAGGGCTCCTACGAGCAGTACTTC; cdr3_aa: CASSYRDEGSYEQYF
d_call: TRBD1; v_call: TRBV25-1; cdr3_length: 13; j_call: TRBJ2-7; clone_size: NA; cdr3_nt: TGTGCCAGCAGTGGGGGGACAGAATACGAGCAGTACTTC; cdr3_aa: CASSGGTEYEQYF
d_call: TRBD2; v_call: TRBV19; cdr3_length: 15; j_call: TRBJ2-1; clone_size: NA; cdr3_nt: TGTGCCAGTAGTACGCCGGGGGAGGGCCACAATGAGCAGTTCTTC; cdr3_aa: CASSTPGEGHNEQFF
d_call: NA; v_call: TRBV15; cdr3_length: 13; j_call: TRBJ2-7; clone_size: NA; cdr3_nt: TGTGCCACCAGCAACGGGCTAGAGGGCGAGCAGTACTTC; cdr3_aa: CATSNGLEGEQYF
d_call: NA; v_call: TRBV29-1; cdr3_length: 13; j_call: TRBJ1-2; clone_size: NA; cdr3_nt: TGCAGCGTTGGTGAACAGGGATCCTATGGCTACACCTTC; cdr3_aa: CSVGEQGSYGYTF
d_call: NA; v_call: TRBV10-2; cdr3_length: 14; j_call: TRBJ2-2; clone_size: few; cdr3_nt: TGCGCCAGTGATGGGGGGAAGAACACCGGGGAGCTGTTTTTT; cdr3_aa: CASDGGKNTGELFF
d_call: TRBD1; v_call: TRBV7-2; cdr3_length: 15; j_call: TRBJ1-5; clone_size: NA; cdr3_nt: TGTGCCAGCAGCCTTGGGACAGGCCTAAATCAGCCCCAGCATTTT; cdr3_aa: CASSLGTGLNQPQHF
d_call: NA; v_call: TRBV15; cdr3_length: 15; j_call: TRBJ2-7; clone_size: NA; cdr3_nt: TGTGCCACCAGCCGAAGGGGAACAGGGTCCGACGAGCAGTACTTC; cdr3_aa: CATSRRGTGSDEQYF
d_call: NA; v_call: TRBV6-6; cdr3_length: 15; j_call: TRBJ2-5; clone_size: many; cdr3_nt: TGTGCCAGCAGTTACGATCAGGGGAGCAAAGAGACCCAGTACTTC; cdr3_aa: CASSYDQGSKETQYF
d_call: NA; v_call: TRBV19; cdr3_length: 12; j_call: TRBJ2-2; clone_size: few; cdr3_nt: TGTGCCAGTGGGGTCCTCACCGGGGAGCTGTTTTTT; cdr3_aa: CASGVLTGELFF
d_call: NA; v_call: TRBV10-1; cdr3_length: 15; j_call: TRBJ2-3; clone_size: few; cdr3_nt: TGCGCCAGCAGTGAAAGGGCTGGGAGTACAGATACGCAGTATTTT; cdr3_aa: CASSERAGSTDTQYF
d_call: NA; v_call: TRBV4-2; cdr3_length: 16; j_call: TRBJ2-3; clone_size: NA; cdr3_nt: TGTGCCAGCAGCCGGTGGGGGAAGGCTAGCACAGATACGCAGTATTTT; cdr3_aa: CASSRWGKASTDTQYF
d_call: NA; v_call: TRBV2; cdr3_length: 11; j_call: TRBJ1-2; clone_size: NA; cdr3_nt: TGTGCCAGCAGCGCCAGGGTCCTCGCGACCTTC; cdr3_aa: CASSARVLATF
d_call: TRBD2; v_call: TRBV9; cdr3_length: 17; j_call: TRBJ2-3; clone_size: NA; cdr3_nt: TGTGCCAGCAGCGTAGTGCCAGCGGGGGCTGGCACAGATACGCAGTATTTT; cdr3_aa: CASSVVPAGAGTDTQYF
d_call: NA; v_call: TRBV20-1; cdr3_length: 12; j_call: TRBJ1-2; clone_size: NA; cdr3_nt: TGCAGTTTACACAGGTTTGGCCTAGGCTACACCTTC; cdr3_aa: CSLHRFGLGYTF
d_call: NA; v_call: TRBV7-9; cdr3_length: 12; j_call: TRBJ2-7; clone_size: NA; cdr3_nt: TGTGCCAGCAGCTTATCGACCTACGAGCAGTACTTC; cdr3_aa: CASSLSTYEQYF
d_call: TRBD1; v_call: TRBV20-1; cdr3_length: 15; j_call: TRBJ2-1; clone_size: few; cdr3_nt: TGCAGTGCCAGAGGGACAGAGCTCTCCTACAATGAGCAGCTCTTC; cdr3_aa: CSARGTELSYNEQLF
d_call: NA; v_call: TRBV29-1; cdr3_length: 14; j_call: TRBJ1-6; clone_size: NA; cdr3_nt: TGCAGCGCGAAACGGGGGGATTCGAATTCACCCCTCCACTTT; cdr3_aa: CSAKRGDSNSPLHF
d_call: TRBD2; v_call: TRBV4-2; cdr3_length: 15; j_call: TRBJ2-7; clone_size: many; cdr3_nt: TGTGCCAGCAGCCAAGTTGTAGCGGGGGGCTACGAGCAGTACTTC; cdr3_aa: CASSQVVAGGYEQYF
d_call: NA; v_call: TRBV25-1; cdr3_length: 15; j_call: TRBJ2-3; clone_size: NA; cdr3_nt: TGTGCCAGCAGCTTAGACCGGGACGGCACAGATACGCAGTATTTT; cdr3_aa: CASSLDRDGTDTQYF
d_call: NA; v_call: TRBV28; cdr3_length: 13; j_call: TRBJ1-5; clone_size: many; cdr3_nt: TGTGCCAGCAGTGGAACCCGCGGTCAGCCCCAGCATTTT; cdr3_aa: CASSGTRGQPQHF
d_call: TRBD2; v_call: TRBV10-3; cdr3_length: 16; j_call: TRBJ2-5; clone_size: NA; cdr3_nt: TGTGCCATCAGCCATAAGAGCGGGGGGTCTCAAGAGACCCAGTACTTC; cdr3_aa: CAISHKSGGSQETQYF
d_call: TRBD1; v_call: TRBV25-1; cdr3_length: 14; j_call: TRBJ1-2; clone_size: NA; cdr3_nt: TGTGCCAGCAGGCGAACAGGGGACAGCTATGGCTACACCTTC; cdr3_aa: CASRRTGDSYGYTF
d_call: NA; v_call: TRBV20-1; cdr3_length: 13; j_call: TRBJ2-5; clone_size: NA; cdr3_nt: TGCAGTGCTAGCGTAGCGGTCCAAGAGACCCAGTACTTC; cdr3_aa: CSASVAVQETQYF
d_call: TRBD2; v_call: TRBV11-2; cdr3_length: 16; j_call: TRBJ2-3; clone_size: NA; cdr3_nt: TGTGCCAGCAGCTTCGGGACTAGCGGGGGGGCAGATACGCAGTATTTT; cdr3_aa: CASSFGTSGGADTQYF
d_call: NA; v_call: TRBV24-1; cdr3_length: 13; j_call: TRBJ2-7; clone_size: NA; cdr3_nt: TGTGCCACCAGTGACAGGCTTCGTTACGAGCAGTACTTC; cdr3_aa: CATSDRLRYEQYF
d_call: TRBD1; v_call: TRBV15; cdr3_length: 17; j_call: TRBJ2-1; clone_size: NA; cdr3_nt: TGTGCCACCAGCAGTCCGTACGGGACAGGCAACTACAATGAGCAGTTCTTC; cdr3_aa: CATSSPYGTGNYNEQFF
d_call: NA; v_call: TRBV24-1; cdr3_length: 13; j_call: TRBJ2-7; clone_size: NA; cdr3_nt: TGTGCCACCTCACGGCCAGGGGCCAACGAGCAGTACTTC; cdr3_aa: CATSRPGANEQYF
d_call: NA; v_call: TRBV25-1; cdr3_length: 19; j_call: TRBJ2-7; clone_size: NA; cdr3_nt: TGTGCCAGCAGTGAATATAGCTCCGGGAGGGACAGCTCCACCTACGAGCAGTACTTC; cdr3_aa: CASSEYSSGRDSSTYEQYF
d_call: TRBD1; v_call: TRBV2; cdr3_length: 14; j_call: TRBJ1-6; clone_size: NA; cdr3_nt: TGTGCCAGCAGTCCCGGGACAGCAAATTCACCCCTCCACTTT; cdr3_aa: CASSPGTANSPLHF
d_call: NA; v_call: TRBV7-2; cdr3_length: 13; j_call: TRBJ2-5; clone_size: NA; cdr3_nt: TGTGCCAGCAGCTTTAGGGGGTGGGAGACCCAGTACTTC; cdr3_aa: CASSFRGWETQYF
d_call: NA; v_call: TRBV10-3; cdr3_length: 14; j_call: TRBJ1-4; clone_size: NA; cdr3_nt: TGTGCCAGCAGTTCCGGTTCGTCTGGAGAAAAACTGTTTTTT; cdr3_aa: CASSSGSSGEKLFF
d_call: NA; v_call: TRBV20-1; cdr3_length: 13; j_call: TRBJ1-5; clone_size: NA; cdr3_nt: TGCAGTGCTACCACAGGCTTGGGACAGCCCCAGCATTTT; cdr3_aa: CSATTGLGQPQHF
d_call: TRBD1; v_call: TRBV7-9; cdr3_length: 13; j_call: TRBJ1-1; clone_size: NA; cdr3_nt: TGTGCCAGCAGCTTGGGACAGGGCACTGAAGCTTTCTTT; cdr3_aa: CASSLGQGTEAFF
d_call: NA; v_call: TRBV29-1; cdr3_length: 14; j_call: TRBJ2-6; clone_size: NA; cdr3_nt: TGCAGCGTCGGCTTAGGGTCTGGGGCCAACGTCCTGACTTTC; cdr3_aa: CSVGLGSGANVLTF
d_call: NA; v_call: TRBV6-1; cdr3_length: 13; j_call: TRBJ1-1; clone_size: NA; cdr3_nt: TGTGCCAGCAGGGCCGACAGGAAGGTTGAAGCTTTCTTT; cdr3_aa: CASRADRKVEAFF
d_call: NA; v_call: TRBV2; cdr3_length: 15; j_call: TRBJ2-7; clone_size: NA; cdr3_nt: TGTGCCAGCAGTGAGTATCAGGGGTTAGCCTACGAGCAGTACTTC; cdr3_aa: CASSEYQGLAYEQYF